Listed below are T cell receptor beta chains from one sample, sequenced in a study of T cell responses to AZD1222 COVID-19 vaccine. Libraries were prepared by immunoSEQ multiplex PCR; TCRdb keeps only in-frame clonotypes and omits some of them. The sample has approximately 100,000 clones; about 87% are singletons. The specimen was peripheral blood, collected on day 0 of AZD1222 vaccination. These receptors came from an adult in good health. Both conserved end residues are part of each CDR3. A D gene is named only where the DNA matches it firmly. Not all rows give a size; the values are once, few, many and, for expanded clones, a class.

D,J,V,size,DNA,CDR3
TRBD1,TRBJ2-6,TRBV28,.,TGTGCCAGCAGTTTCCCAGGACAGGGGGCATCCCCTGGGGCCAACGTCCTGACTTTC,CASSFPGQGASPGANVLTF
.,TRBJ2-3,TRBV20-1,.,TGCAGTGCTAGGGGAACGCAGTATTTT,CSARGTQYF
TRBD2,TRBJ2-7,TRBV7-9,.,TGTGCCAGCAGTCCGGGTGGCAGCGGGACCTACGAGCAGTACTTC,CASSPGGSGTYEQYF
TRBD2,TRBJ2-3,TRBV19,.,TGTGCCAGTAGTACCCGTGGGACTAGCGGGAGAGTTGGTCACACAGATACGCAGTATTTT,CASSTRGTSGRVGHTDTQYF
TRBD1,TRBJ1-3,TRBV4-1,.,TGCGCCAGCAGCCAGGGACAGGGGGCAAACACCATATATTTT,CASSQGQGANTIYF
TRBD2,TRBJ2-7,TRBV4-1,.,TGCGCCAGCAGCCAAGTCGGACTAGCGGGACCCCACGAGCAGTACTTC,CASSQVGLAGPHEQYF
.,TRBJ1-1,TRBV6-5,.,TGTGCCACCAGGGGCTTGGGGAACACTGAAGCTTTCTTT,CATRGLGNTEAFF
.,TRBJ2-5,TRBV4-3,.,TGCGCCAGCAGTTCAGGGCAGGGGGGCTCGAGATGGGAGACCCAGTACTTC,CASSSGQGGSRWETQYF
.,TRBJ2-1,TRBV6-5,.,TGTGCCAGCAGGGCTCAAAATGAGCAGTTCTTC,CASRAQNEQFF
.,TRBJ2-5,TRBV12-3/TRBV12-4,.,TGTGCCAGCAGTTTAGACAGCCAAGAGACCCAGTACTTC,CASSLDSQETQYF
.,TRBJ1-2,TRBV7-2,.,TGTGCCAGCAGCCCCCCCGGGGCATATGGCTACACCTTC,CASSPPGAYGYTF
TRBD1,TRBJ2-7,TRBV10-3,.,TGTGCCATCAGGATACAGGGGGCCTACGAGCAGTACTTC,CAIRIQGAYEQYF
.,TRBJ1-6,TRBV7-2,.,TGTGCCAGCAGCCCTCCTCGGGCTAATTCACCCCTCCACTTT,CASSPPRANSPLHF
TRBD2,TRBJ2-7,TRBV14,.,TGTGCCAGCAGCCTTCGGAGGGGAGGGGCCTACGAGCAGTACTTC,CASSLRRGGAYEQYF
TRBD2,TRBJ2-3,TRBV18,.,TGTGCCAGCTCAACTATAGCAAGGACTAGCGGGAGCTTAGGAGATACGCAGTATTTT,CASSTIARTSGSLGDTQYF
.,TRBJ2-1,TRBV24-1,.,TGTGCCACCAGTGATTTAAGGCAATACAATGAGCAGTTCTTC,CATSDLRQYNEQFF
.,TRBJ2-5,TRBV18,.,TGTGCCAGCTCACCGCTCCCCGGTGGGCGGCCCTTGACCCGGGGGCAAGAGACCCAGTACTTC,CASSPLPGGRPLTRGQETQYF
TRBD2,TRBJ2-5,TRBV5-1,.,TGCGCCAGCAGCGCGGGGGGCTCAGAGACCCAGTACTTC,CASSAGGSETQYF
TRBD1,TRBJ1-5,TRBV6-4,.,TGTGCCAGCAGGCCGGGACAGGGTAGCAATCAGCCCCAGCATTTT,CASRPGQGSNQPQHF
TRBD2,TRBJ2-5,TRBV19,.,TGTGCCAGTAGTATAATGGGACTAGCGGGAATCGGTCGGGAGACCCAGTACTTC,CASSIMGLAGIGRETQYF
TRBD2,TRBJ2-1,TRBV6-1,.,TGTGCCAGCAGTGAACAGGGACTAGTTAACTACAATGAGCAGTTCTTC,CASSEQGLVNYNEQFF
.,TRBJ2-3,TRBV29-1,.,TGCAGCGTTGATATCCGGTACACAGATACGCAGTATTTT,CSVDIRYTDTQYF
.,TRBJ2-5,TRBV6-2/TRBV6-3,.,TGTGCCAGCAGTTACGGCAGGGCCCTGCAAGAGACCCAGTACTTC,CASSYGRALQETQYF
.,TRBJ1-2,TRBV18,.,TGTGCCAGCTCACCATTGGGCAACTATGGCTACACCTTC,CASSPLGNYGYTF
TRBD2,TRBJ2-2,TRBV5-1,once,TGCGCCAGCAGCAAGGGACTAGCGGGAGTTGGGACCGGGGAGCTGTTTTTT,CASSKGLAGVGTGELFF
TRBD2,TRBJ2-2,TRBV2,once,TGTGCCAGCAGTGAATCGAGCGGGAGACGAGGTGGGGAGCTGTTTTTT,CASSESSGRRGGELFF
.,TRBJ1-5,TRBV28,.,TGTGCCAGCAGTTTGGAGCGACATTATAGCAATCAGCCCCAGCATTTT,CASSLERHYSNQPQHF
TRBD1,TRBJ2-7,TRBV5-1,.,TGCGCCAGCAGCCTAACAGGGGCGGCCTCCTACGAGCAGTACTTC,CASSLTGAASYEQYF
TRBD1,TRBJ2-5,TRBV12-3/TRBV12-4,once,TGTGCCACTGCCCGGGACAGCCAAGAGACCCAGTACTTC,CATARDSQETQYF
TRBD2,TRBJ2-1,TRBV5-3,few,TGTGCCAGAGGGCTTAGCGGGAGAACTCCCTGGAATGAGCAGTTCTTC,CARGLSGRTPWNEQFF
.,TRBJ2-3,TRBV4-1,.,TGCGCCAGCAGCCAAGCTACCGGGACGGACACAGATACGCAGTATTTT,CASSQATGTDTDTQYF
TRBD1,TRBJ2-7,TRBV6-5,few,TGTGCCAGGCGACCGGGACAGCCGAACTACGAGCAGTACTTC,CARRPGQPNYEQYF
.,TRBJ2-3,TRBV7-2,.,TGTGCCAGCAGCTTTAAGCACTCAGATACGCAGTATTTT,CASSFKHSDTQYF
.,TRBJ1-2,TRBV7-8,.,TGTGCCAGCAGCTTAGCGAGCTGGGGACGGTCTAACTATGGCTACACCTTC,CASSLASWGRSNYGYTF
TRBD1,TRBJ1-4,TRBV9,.,TGTGCCAGCAGCCCCGCTCCGGGGACAGGGGGGGATGAAAAACTGTTTTTT,CASSPAPGTGGDEKLFF
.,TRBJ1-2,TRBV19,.,TGTGCCAGTGTGGATAACTATGGCTACACCTTC,CASVDNYGYTF
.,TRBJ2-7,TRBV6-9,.,TGTGCCAGCAGTTATACCTACGAGCAGTACTTC,CASSYTYEQYF
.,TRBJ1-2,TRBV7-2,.,TGTGCCAGCAGCGGACTCGCGTACTTGGGTGGCTACACCTTC,CASSGLAYLGGYTF
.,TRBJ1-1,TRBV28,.,TGTGCCAGCCTCAGGGCGGGCACTGAAGCTTTCTTT,CASLRAGTEAFF
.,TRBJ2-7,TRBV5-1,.,TGCGCCAGCAGCTTAGGGGAGGACGAGCAGTACTTC,CASSLGEDEQYF
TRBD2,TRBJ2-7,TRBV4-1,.,TGCGCCAGCAGCCAAAGTAGCGGGAGGGCCGGCTACGAGCAGTACTTC,CASSQSSGRAGYEQYF
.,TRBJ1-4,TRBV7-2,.,TGTGCCAGCAGCCCCCCCGGTAATGAAAAACTGTTTTTT,CASSPPGNEKLFF
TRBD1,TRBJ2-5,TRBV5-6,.,TGTGCCAGCAGCTCAGGGGGCTGGGAGACCCAGTACTTC,CASSSGGWETQYF
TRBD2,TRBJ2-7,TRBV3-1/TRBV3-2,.,TGTGCCAGCAGCCGGGGACTAGCGGGAGGAGGGCAGTACTTC,CASSRGLAGGGQYF
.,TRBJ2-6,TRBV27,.,TGTGCCAGCAGTTTCGTCCGAGACGGCTCTGGGGCCAACGTCCTGACTTTC,CASSFVRDGSGANVLTF